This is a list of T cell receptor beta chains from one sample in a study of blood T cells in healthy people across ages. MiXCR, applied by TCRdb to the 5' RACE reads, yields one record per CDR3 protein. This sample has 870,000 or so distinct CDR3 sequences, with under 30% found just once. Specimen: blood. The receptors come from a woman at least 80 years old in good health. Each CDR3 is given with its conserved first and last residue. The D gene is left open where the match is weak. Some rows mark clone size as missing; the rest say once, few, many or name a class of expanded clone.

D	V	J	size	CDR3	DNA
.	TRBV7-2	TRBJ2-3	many	CASSSRGLAASTDTQYF	TGTGCCAGCAGCTCCAGGGGGCTAGCGGCTAGCACAGATACGCAGTATTTT
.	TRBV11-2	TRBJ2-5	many	CASSPSPEETQYF	TGTGCCAGCAGCCCCTCTCCCGAGGAGACCCAGTACTTC
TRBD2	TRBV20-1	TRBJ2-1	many	CSARDRLAGGFRGNEQFF	TGCAGTGCTAGAGATCGACTAGCGGGGGGATTTAGGGGCAATGAGCAGTTCTTC
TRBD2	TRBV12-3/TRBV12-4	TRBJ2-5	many	CASSPLPKTSGVRETQYF	TGTGCCAGCAGTCCGCTACCCAAGACTAGCGGGGTTAGAGAGACCCAGTACTTC
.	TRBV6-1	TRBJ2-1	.	CASNEWNEQFF	TGTGCCAGCAACGAGTGGAATGAGCAGTTCTTC
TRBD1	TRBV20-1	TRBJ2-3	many	CSATDRKASTDTQYF	TGCAGTGCTACGGACAGGAAGGCTAGCACAGATACGCAGTATTTT
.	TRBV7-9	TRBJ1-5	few	CASSWTDQPQHF	TGTGCCAGCAGCTGGACAGATCAGCCCCAGCATTTT
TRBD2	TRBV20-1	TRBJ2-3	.	CSAGTSGPREADTQYF	TGCAGTGCCGGGACTAGCGGCCCTCGAGAGGCAGATACGCAGTATTTT
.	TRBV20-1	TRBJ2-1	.	CSAPNGGRGNNEQFF	TGCAGTGCTCCTAATGGGGGGAGAGGAAACAATGAGCAGTTCTTC
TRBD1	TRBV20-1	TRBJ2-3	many	CSARAGQGRTDTQYF	TGCAGTGCTAGGGCCGGACAGGGACGAACAGATACGCAGTATTTT
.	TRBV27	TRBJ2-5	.	CASSPRRGRQETQYF	TGTGCCAGCAGTCCACGGAGGGGGCGACAAGAGACCCAGTACTTC
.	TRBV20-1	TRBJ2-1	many	CSAYSGTGRVGEQFF	TGCAGTGCTTACAGCGGGACAGGTAGGGTCGGTGAGCAGTTCTTC
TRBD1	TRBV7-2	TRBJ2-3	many	CASSLVAVRDRVRDTQYF	TGTGCCAGCAGCTTAGTAGCGGTCCGGGACAGGGTGAGAGATACGCAGTATTTT
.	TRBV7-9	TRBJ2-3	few	CASSLGSRGGTDTQYF	TGTGCCAGCAGCTTAGGGAGCAGGGGAGGCACAGATACGCAGTATTTT
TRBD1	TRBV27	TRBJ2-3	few	CASSTRQGSDTQYF	TGTGCCAGCAGTACACGACAGGGATCAGATACGCAGTATTTT
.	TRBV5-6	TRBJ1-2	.	CASRPLDTEFLYGYTF	TGTGCCAGCAGGCCCTTAGACACGGAATTCCTCTATGGCTACACCTTC
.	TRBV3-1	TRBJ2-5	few	CASSQEGRHHRPLQEETQYF	TGTGCCAGCAGCCAAGAGGGAAGACACCACCGTCCATTACAAGAAGAGACCCAGTACTTC
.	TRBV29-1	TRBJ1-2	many	CSVDVTGIGDYGYTF	TGCAGCGTGGACGTAACAGGGATCGGAGACTATGGCTACACCTTC
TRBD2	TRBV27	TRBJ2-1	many	CASSWAQTSGVNEQFF	TGTGCCAGCAGTTGGGCCCAGACTAGCGGGGTTAATGAGCAGTTCTTC
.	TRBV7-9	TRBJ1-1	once	CASRQTGTRMNTEAFF	TGTGCCAGCAGACAAACCGGGACAAGGATGAACACTGAAGCTTTCTTT
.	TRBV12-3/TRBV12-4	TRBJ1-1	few	CASRPGLVGTEAFF	TGTGCCAGCAGACCGGGCCTCGTCGGCACTGAAGCTTTCTTT
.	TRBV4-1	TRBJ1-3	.	CASSQHRARASGNTIYF	TGCGCCAGCAGCCAGCACAGGGCTCGCGCATCAGGAAACACCATATATTTT
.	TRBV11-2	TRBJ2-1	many	CASTSTDYNEQFF	TGTGCCAGCACCTCGACCGATTACAATGAGCAGTTCTTC
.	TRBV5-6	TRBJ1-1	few	CASGKTGANTEAFF	TGTGCCAGCGGCAAGACAGGCGCGAACACTGAAGCTTTCTTT
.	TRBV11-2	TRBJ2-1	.	CASSSNRDEGPMRGQFF	TGTGCCAGCAGCTCAAACCGGGACGAGGGACCAATGAGGGGGCAGTTCTTC
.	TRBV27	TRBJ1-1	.	CASSSTVGEAFF	TGTGCCAGCAGTTCAACAGTGGGAGAGGCTTTCTTT
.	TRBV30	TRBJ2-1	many	CAWSRDRTGGTYNEQFF	TGTGCCTGGAGTCGCGACAGGACGGGTGGCACCTACAATGAGCAGTTCTTC
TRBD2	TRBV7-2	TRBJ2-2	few	CASSSGLAGDISNTGELFF	TGTGCCAGCAGCTCAGGACTAGCGGGGGACATCTCAAACACCGGGGAGCTGTTTTTT
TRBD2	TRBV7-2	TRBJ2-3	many	CASSDLPGTSQYF	TGTGCCAGCAGCGACCTACCCGGGACTAGTCAGTATTTT
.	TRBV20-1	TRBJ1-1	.	CSAGGNPGVNTEAFF	TGCAGCGCTGGGGGAAATCCGGGGGTGAACACTGAAGCTTTCTTT
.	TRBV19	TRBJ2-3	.	CASEPTNTDTQYF	TGTGCCAGCGAGCCCACGAACACAGATACGCAGTATTTT
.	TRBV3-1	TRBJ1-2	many	CASSQEVAGFYGYTF	TGTGCCAGCAGCCAAGAGGTTGCAGGGTTCTATGGCTACACCTTC
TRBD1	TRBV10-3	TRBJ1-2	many	CAIRGTGKDFNYGYTF	TGTGCCATCAGGGGGACAGGGAAGGATTTCAACTATGGCTACACCTTC
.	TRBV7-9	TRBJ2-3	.	CASSFGQGRSTDTQYF	TGTGCCAGCAGCTTTGGTCAGGGGCGTAGCACAGATACGCAGTATTTT
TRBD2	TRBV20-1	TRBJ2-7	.	CSASGVSGGSGCNEQYF	TGCAGTGCTAGTGGTGTCAGCGGGGGATCGGGTTGCAATGAGCAGTACTTC
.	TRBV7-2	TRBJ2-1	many	CASSASTSGAEQFF	TGTGCCAGCAGCGCTTCGACTAGTGGCGCCGAGCAGTTCTTC
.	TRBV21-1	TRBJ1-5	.	CASSRKGLNQPQHF	TGTGCCAGCAGCAGAAAAGGACTTAATCAGCCCCAGCATTTT
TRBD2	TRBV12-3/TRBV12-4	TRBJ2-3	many	CASSYAWRGADTQYF	TGTGCCAGCAGTTACGCTTGGCGGGGGGCAGATACGCAGTATTTT
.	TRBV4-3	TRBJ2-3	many	CASSQVWGDTQYF	TGCGCCAGCAGCCAAGTCTGGGGGGATACGCAGTATTTT
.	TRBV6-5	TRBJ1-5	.	CASTWGFNQPQHF	TGTGCCAGCACGTGGGGGTTCAATCAGCCCCAGCATTTT
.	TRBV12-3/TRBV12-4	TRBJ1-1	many	CASSLVTRLYTEAFF	TGTGCCAGCAGTTTAGTCACGAGATTGTACACTGAAGCTTTCTTT
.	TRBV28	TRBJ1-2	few	CASRSPVSYGYTF	TGTGCCAGCAGGTCGCCGGTCAGCTATGGCTACACCTTC
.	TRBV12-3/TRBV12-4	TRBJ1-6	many	CASSLHNSPLHF	TGTGCCAGCAGTTTGCATAATTCACCCCTCCACTTT
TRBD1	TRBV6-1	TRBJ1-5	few	CASKQGGQPQHF	TGTGCCAGCAAACAGGGGGGTCAGCCCCAGCATTTT
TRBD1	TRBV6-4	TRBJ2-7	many	CASSSAWTGASYEQYF	TGTGCCAGCAGTTCTGCCTGGACAGGGGCCTCCTACGAGCAGTACTTC
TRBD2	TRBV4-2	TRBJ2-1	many	CASSQEKRGVYNEQFF	TGTGCCAGCAGCCAAGAAAAGCGGGGGGTCTACAATGAGCAGTTCTTC
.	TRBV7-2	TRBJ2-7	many	CASSPPTGFYEQYF	TGTGCCAGCAGCCCCCCAACAGGGTTCTACGAGCAGTACTTC
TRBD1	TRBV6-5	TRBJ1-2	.	CASSRKHQGDYGYTF	TGTGCCAGCAGTAGAAAGCACCAGGGGGACTATGGCTACACCTTC
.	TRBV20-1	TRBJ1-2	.	CGASGEDYGYTF	TGCGGTGCCTCAGGGGAGGACTATGGCTACACCTTC
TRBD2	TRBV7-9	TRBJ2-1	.	CASSGTSGDYNEQFF	TGTGCCAGCAGCGGGACTAGCGGGGATTACAATGAGCAGTTCTTC